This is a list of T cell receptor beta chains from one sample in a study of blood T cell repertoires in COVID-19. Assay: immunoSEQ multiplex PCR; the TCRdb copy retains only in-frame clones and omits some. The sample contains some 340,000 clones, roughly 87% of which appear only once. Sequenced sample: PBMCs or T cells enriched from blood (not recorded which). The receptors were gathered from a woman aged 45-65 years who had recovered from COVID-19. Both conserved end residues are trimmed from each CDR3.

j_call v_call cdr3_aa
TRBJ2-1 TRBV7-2 ASSPSGGLSYNEQF
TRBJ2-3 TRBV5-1 ASSSAGTGVGDTQY
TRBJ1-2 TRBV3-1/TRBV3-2 ASSRGESRGYGYT
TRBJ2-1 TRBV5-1 ASSTTNSYNEQF
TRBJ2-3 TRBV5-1 ASSLVAVSSTDTQY
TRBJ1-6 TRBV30 AWSEGDNSPLH
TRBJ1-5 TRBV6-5 ASKRTGFDQPQH
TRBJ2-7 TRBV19 ASRRLAGGSYEQY
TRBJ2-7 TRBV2 ASRIGLAGGDEQY
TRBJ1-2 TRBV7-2 ASSPRRANYGYT
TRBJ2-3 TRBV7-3 ASSDQGARTDTQY
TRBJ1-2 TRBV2 ASSEGRGSPNYGYT
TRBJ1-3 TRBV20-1 SARGRNTIY
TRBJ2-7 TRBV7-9 ASSGERGIFTYEQY
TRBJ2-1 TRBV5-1 ASSLGAGAGGEQF
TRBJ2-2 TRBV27 ASSSNRDRLTGELF
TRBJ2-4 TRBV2 ARPGGAKNIQY
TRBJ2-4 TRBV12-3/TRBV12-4 ASSLGTVQY
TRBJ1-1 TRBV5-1 ASSSRTGIANTEAF
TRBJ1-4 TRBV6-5 ASSLTGGQEKLF
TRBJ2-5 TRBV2 ASGRQETQY
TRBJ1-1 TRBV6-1 ASSEALANTEAF
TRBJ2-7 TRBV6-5 ASTDRAEQY
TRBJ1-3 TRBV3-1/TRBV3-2 ASSLLSGNTIY
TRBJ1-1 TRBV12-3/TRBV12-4 ASSPPGGTEAF
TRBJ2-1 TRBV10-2 ASLYVDEQF
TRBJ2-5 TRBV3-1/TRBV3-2 ASSHPAGTSGTQY
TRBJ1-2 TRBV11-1 ASRRLDSRYGYT
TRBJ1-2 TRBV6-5 ASSYSGQEGAHGYT
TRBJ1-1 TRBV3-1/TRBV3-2 ASSQSPPRFRTEAF
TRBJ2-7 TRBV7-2 ASSLRTEQY
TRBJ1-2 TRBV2 ASSDGRGGYT
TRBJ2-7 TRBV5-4 ASSGGTYEQY
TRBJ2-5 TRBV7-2 ASSLVGLVQETQY
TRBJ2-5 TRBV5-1 ASSLWGQGRAAQY
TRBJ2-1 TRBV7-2 ASSLFSNEQF
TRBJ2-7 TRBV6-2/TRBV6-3 ASSKNRGRYEQY
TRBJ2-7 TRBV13 ASSLGTGIDYEQY
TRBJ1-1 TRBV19 ASNSGTGDVRAF
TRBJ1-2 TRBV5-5 ASSSGQGNYGYT
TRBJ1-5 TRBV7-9 ASSSSDRGPWTQH